This is a list of T cell receptor beta chains from one sample in a study of T cells in Graves' hyperthyroidism and ophthalmopathy. From the multiplex PCR reads, TCRdb called clonotypes with MiXCR, one entry per CDR3 protein. The table shows roughly 580,000 distinct CDR3 sequences, with 46% occurring only once. Sequencing was performed on peripheral blood or thyroid tissue (not recorded which). All receptors come from a young woman with Graves' hyperthyroidism. The CDR3 runs from the conserved cysteine through the conserved F or W. The order of the fields is V gene, CDR3 protein.

>TRBV2
CASRTTAVSTF
>TRBV7-2
CASSPRSEYEQYF
>TRBV20-1
CSVDGGGAYEQYF
>TRBV29-1
CSVIGENTEAFF
>TRBV25-1
CGRLASNTEAFF
>TRBV2
CASSESQGLSPLHF
>TRBV2
CASRLFSNEQYF
>TRBV7-9
CASSATGTPNTGELFF
>TRBV20-1
CSAAAGNWNEQYF
>TRBV24-1
CARDRARAEAFF
>TRBV7-6
CASSLAVTGRNEQYF
>TRBV9
CASSVEGQGAGTEAFF
>TRBV12-3/TRBV12-4
CASSKAGGGNQPQHF
>TRBV7-8
CASGPRGPLGEQFF
>TRBV20-1
CSARERARRSYEQYF
>TRBV29-1
CSVSGGDRGSYEQYF
>TRBV4-1
CASSQDRGFSGANVLTF
>TRBV20-1
CSARDTGGPTEAFF
>TRBV7-9
CASSSLGGGNTEAFF
>TRBV19
CASRAIMNTEAFF
>TRBV7-2
CASSLATAQETQYF
>TRBV7-9
CASSPGLDPGTEAFF
>TRBV7-9
CASSSTGPNQPQHF
>TRBV19
CASSIDYQETQYF
>TRBV10-3
CAISPGAGRSYEQYF
>TRBV10-3
CAISDGGARETQYF
>TRBV2
CATRLIGYTF
>TRBV28
CASSFGGADYGYTF
>TRBV2
CASKTGNGGYTF
>TRBV20-1
CSAAPAWHTEAFF
>TRBV5-1
CASSLAGTIPGDEQYF
>TRBV25-1
CASSGQQKTGNQETQYF
>TRBV7-9
CASSSTGDYNSPLHF
>TRBV4-3
CASSQEGFKETQYF
>TRBV6-1
CASRPHEAPGNTIYF
>TRBV20-1
CSARQEGSPLHF
>TRBV7-2
CASSSEPSGGYEQYF
>TRBV7-2
CASSRDTGETEAFF
>TRBV24-1
CATSDPSGGGNQPQHF
>TRBV2
CASSGAYGYTF
>TRBV9
CASSVDSEETQYF
>TRBV2
CASSLRGGSSGANVLTF
>TRBV20-1
CSARDWDRVGETQYF
>TRBV6-2/TRBV6-3
CASSYRGDRHIGEQYF
>TRBV14
CASSFPGGLEAFF
>TRBV29-1
CSAPGAGHGYTF
>TRBV7-9
CAWSRRGPEKLFF
>TRBV19
CASIQGLDTEAFF
>TRBV20-1
CSAEGDGETQYF
>TRBV2
CASSVAQTQPASTDTQYF
>TRBV10-3
CAISAGLEETQYF
>TRBV7-2
CASSQDFTGRAFF
>TRBV7-9
CASSFSGLNEKLFF
>TRBV2
CASRLLESQAGRPYGYTF